One T cell receptor (beta chain) is described in this entry. No cognate antigen has been identified for it. No much larger clone exists at a distance of one base, and base qualities are not known. Preparation of the library involved RACE. Sequencing was performed on a NextSeq 500. Library preparation attached unique molecular identifiers to individual cDNA molecules for quantitative, reproducible TCR counting. From each blood RNA sample, both TCR alpha and TCR beta chains were sequenced. In the source study's methods: Samples had a median of 95,638 TCRs, with a range from about 23,224 to 700,000. V, J and CDR3 annotation of the TCR reads was performed with the Decombinator software suite. Every sample was subsampled to the same number of TCRs (28,000) for the PS versus PT1 abundance plots. Expanded TCRs were defined as absent before sensitization and observed at least eight times at the 2-week time point. TCRdb ran its own pipeline on the public reads, namely fastp trimming at Q25 and MiXCR clone calling, and kept in-frame beta chains. Rows with one shared CDR3 protein collapse into an entry with the most common genes and DNA. The V and J calls reflect TCRdb's pipeline rather than the authors' work. The table for this sample lists 90,000 or so distinct CDR3 sequences; 8.5% of them were counted only once. Together, the top ten hold approximately 2.4% of the sample.

This sample was taken from a study of human T cells and chemical hapten exposure (dated by TCRdb to the early 2020s). Broadly, across the study: For sensitization, 2% DPC in acetone was applied to an approximately 2 cm by approximately 2 cm area of upper inner arm skin. Patients additionally received weekly therapeutic DPC doses to the scalp throughout the approximately 24-week study period. Patch testing was done on the upper back using Finn chambers containing 0.01% DPC, and results were scored after 6 days according to International Contact Dermatitis Research Group standards. The patient cohort, mostly female, included alopecia areata with under or over 50% scalp involvement, alopecia totalis and alopecia universalis. The libraries were sequenced as a pool, and the TCR yield per sample differed mostly because of small variations in library volumes within the pool. The study tracked peripheral blood TCR repertoire changes in vivo during primary and secondary sensitization to the hapten diphenylcyclopropenone (DPC) in alopecia patients. Blood was sampled from patients pre-sensitization (week 0) and at 2, 6 and about 24 weeks after DPC sensitization. Blood for TCR sequencing was provided by twenty-nine alopecia patients at one to four time points (pre-sensitization, 2, 6 and 24 weeks).

What the study reported, not specific to this receptor: Expanded TCRs formed significantly more large CDR3 similarity clusters than pre-sensitization or healthy control sets, consistent with antigen-driven responses. Because all patients had alopecia, a presumed autoimmune disease, the immune response of the patients might differ from that of healthy individuals. The number of PT1 expanded TCRs positively correlated with patch test score, significant at thresholds 8, 16 and 32 but not 4. DPC sensitization did not change how many TCRs were above 1 in 1000 frequency, and no evidence was found of alterations in global repertoire structure. After repeated subsampling, changes were observed in the strength of the expansion versus patch-test correlation and in the threshold at which the correlation became significant.

This sample's time point label indicates: pre-sensitization, week 0. The treatment or condition label on this specimen signifies: therapeutic diphenylcyclopropenone sensitization with weekly scalp DPC. Blood at each patch-test visit was drawn before the patch test was applied. Eligible patients were aged 18 to 70, diagnosed with alopecia, deemed suitable for DPC therapy, and excluded if pregnant. Unfractionated whole blood was collected in Tempus Blood RNA tubes, and total RNA was extracted from that blood. This TCR came from a man between 40 and 49 years old with alopecia areata. Some clones in this sample may be carry-over from other donors' samples. Material: whole blood, obtained in connection with sensitization to the hapten diphenylcyclopropenone (DPC).

The CDR3 has the sequence CASRPRGNQPQHF. The nucleotide sequence reads TGTGCCAGCAGACCCCGCGGGAACCAGCCCCAGCATTTT. The chain is encoded by TRBV6-6 joined to TRBJ1-5; no confident D gene assignment can be made. The V end loses 6 bases and the J end loses 7 bases, and a stretch of 13 bases separates them. Inclusive of the bounding cysteine and phenylalanine, the CDR3 is 13 residues long. Only the CDR3 portion is preserved as DNA: 39 bases, with reading frame beginning at the first base. The CDR1 and CDR2 encoded by the germline V gene (reference sequence) are MNHNY and SVGAGI.